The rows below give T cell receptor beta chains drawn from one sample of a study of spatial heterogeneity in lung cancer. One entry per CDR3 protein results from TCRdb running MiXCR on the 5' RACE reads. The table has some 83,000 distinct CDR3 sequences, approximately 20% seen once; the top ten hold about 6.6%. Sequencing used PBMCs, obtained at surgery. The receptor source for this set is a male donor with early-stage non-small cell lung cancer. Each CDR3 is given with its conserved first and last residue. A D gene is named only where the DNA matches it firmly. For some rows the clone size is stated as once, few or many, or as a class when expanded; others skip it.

CDR3nt: TGCAGTCCCCGGAGTGGAGCAGGCAATCAGCCCCAGCATTTT
CDR3aa: CSPRSGAGNQPQHF
abundance: NA
v_gene: TRBV20-1
len: 14
d_gene: NA
j_gene: TRBJ1-5

CDR3nt: TGTGCTAGTGCCTCCGGGACTAGCGGGGGGAAGCAGTTCTTC
CDR3aa: CASASGTSGGKQFF
abundance: NA
v_gene: TRBV12-5
len: 14
d_gene: TRBD2
j_gene: TRBJ2-1

CDR3nt: TGTGCCAGCAGTTTACGCGTGGGGGGTAACAATGAGCAGTTCTTC
CDR3aa: CASSLRVGGNNEQFF
abundance: NA
v_gene: TRBV28
len: 15
d_gene: NA
j_gene: TRBJ2-1

CDR3nt: TGTGCCAGCAGCCCAGCGGGACGTCAAACCTACGAGCAGTACTTC
CDR3aa: CASSPAGRQTYEQYF
abundance: few
v_gene: TRBV6-6
len: 15
d_gene: TRBD2
j_gene: TRBJ2-7

CDR3nt: TGCAGCGTTGTAGCGGGAGGCTCCGGGGAGCTGTTTTTT
CDR3aa: CSVVAGGSGELFF
abundance: NA
v_gene: TRBV29-1
len: 13
d_gene: TRBD2
j_gene: TRBJ2-2

CDR3nt: TGTGCCAGTAGTATAGTAGGTAGCGGCAGAAAGCAGTTCTTC
CDR3aa: CASSIVGSGRKQFF
abundance: few
v_gene: TRBV19
len: 14
d_gene: NA
j_gene: TRBJ2-1

CDR3nt: TGTGCCAGCAGCCAAAGGAGCGGGAGGGCCGGGAACGGGGAGCTGTTTTTT
CDR3aa: CASSQRSGRAGNGELFF
abundance: few
v_gene: TRBV3-1
len: 17
d_gene: TRBD2
j_gene: TRBJ2-2

CDR3nt: TGTGCCAGCAGTCGAGGACCCTACACCGGGGAGCTGTTTTTT
CDR3aa: CASSRGPYTGELFF
abundance: once
v_gene: TRBV7-3
len: 14
d_gene: NA
j_gene: TRBJ2-2

CDR3nt: TGTGCCACCCAGGGGCTCGCAGAGACCCAGTACTTC
CDR3aa: CATQGLAETQYF
abundance: NA
v_gene: TRBV19
len: 12
d_gene: NA
j_gene: TRBJ2-5

CDR3nt: TGTGCCAGCAGTTGGTTGGACGAGCAGTACTTC
CDR3aa: CASSWLDEQYF
abundance: NA
v_gene: TRBV27
len: 11
d_gene: NA
j_gene: TRBJ2-7

CDR3nt: TGTGCCTGGAGTTGGTCGGGTTGGAATCAGCCCCAGCATTTT
CDR3aa: CAWSWSGWNQPQHF
abundance: few
v_gene: TRBV30
len: 14
d_gene: NA
j_gene: TRBJ1-5

CDR3nt: TGTGCCAGCAGTCCGAACACCTACGAGCAGTACTTC
CDR3aa: CASSPNTYEQYF
abundance: NA
v_gene: TRBV7-2
len: 12
d_gene: NA
j_gene: TRBJ2-7

CDR3nt: TGTGCCAGCAGTCGGCCCCCAGGGGGCACCTCTGGAAACACCATATATTTT
CDR3aa: CASSRPPGGTSGNTIYF
abundance: NA
v_gene: TRBV12-3/TRBV12-4
len: 17
d_gene: TRBD1
j_gene: TRBJ1-3

CDR3nt: TGCAGCGCCAGGACTAGCGCGAGCACAGATACGCAGTATTTT
CDR3aa: CSARTSASTDTQYF
abundance: few
v_gene: TRBV29-1
len: 14
d_gene: TRBD2
j_gene: TRBJ2-3

CDR3nt: TGTGCCAGCAGCGCCCTGGGGGGACTTCAAGAGACCCAGTACTTC
CDR3aa: CASSALGGLQETQYF
abundance: few
v_gene: TRBV9
len: 15
d_gene: NA
j_gene: TRBJ2-5

CDR3nt: TGTGCCAGCAGCTTACGCCCGACAGGGGGCGTCAACGAGCAGTACTTC
CDR3aa: CASSLRPTGGVNEQYF
abundance: NA
v_gene: TRBV7-8
len: 16
d_gene: TRBD1
j_gene: TRBJ2-7

CDR3nt: TGTGCCATCAGCTTACAGGGACGCACTAACTATGGCTACACCTTC
CDR3aa: CAISLQGRTNYGYTF
abundance: NA
v_gene: TRBV10-3
len: 15
d_gene: NA
j_gene: TRBJ1-2

CDR3nt: TGTGCCACCCGCACAGATACGCAGTATTTT
CDR3aa: CATRTDTQYF
abundance: NA
v_gene: TRBV6-5
len: 10
d_gene: NA
j_gene: TRBJ2-3

CDR3nt: TGTGCCAGCAGCCCTTCCGTGGGGGGTGAAAAACTGTTTTTT
CDR3aa: CASSPSVGGEKLFF
abundance: NA
v_gene: TRBV7-2
len: 14
d_gene: NA
j_gene: TRBJ1-4

CDR3nt: TGTGCCATCACAAGGGGCCTCCAAGAGACCCAGTACTTC
CDR3aa: CAITRGLQETQYF
abundance: many
v_gene: TRBV10-3
len: 13
d_gene: NA
j_gene: TRBJ2-5

CDR3nt: TGTGCCAGCAGTTTAGTCCGACTAGCGGGAGGGCCAACAGATACGCAGTATTTT
CDR3aa: CASSLVRLAGGPTDTQYF
abundance: NA
v_gene: TRBV28
len: 18
d_gene: TRBD2
j_gene: TRBJ2-3

CDR3nt: TGTGCCAGCAGCCAAGTTACGGGGTCAGATACGCAGTATTTT
CDR3aa: CASSQVTGSDTQYF
abundance: NA
v_gene: TRBV3-1
len: 14
d_gene: NA
j_gene: TRBJ2-3

CDR3nt: TGCGCCAGCAGCTTGGCCGGGACAGATGGCTACACCTTC
CDR3aa: CASSLAGTDGYTF
abundance: many
v_gene: TRBV5-1
len: 13
d_gene: TRBD1
j_gene: TRBJ1-2

CDR3nt: TGCAGCGGGTCCGGGACAGGGTCAGAGACCCAGTACTTC
CDR3aa: CSGSGTGSETQYF
abundance: many
v_gene: TRBV29-1
len: 13
d_gene: TRBD1
j_gene: TRBJ2-5

CDR3nt: TGCGCCAGCCGCACCCTAGCGGGGGGTCAGGGTGAGCAGTTCTTC
CDR3aa: CASRTLAGGQGEQFF
abundance: NA
v_gene: TRBV5-1
len: 15
d_gene: TRBD2
j_gene: TRBJ2-1

CDR3nt: TGTGCCAGCATGGAGGCATCCTACGAGCAGTACTTC
CDR3aa: CASMEASYEQYF
abundance: NA
v_gene: TRBV2
len: 12
d_gene: NA
j_gene: TRBJ2-7

CDR3nt: TGCGCCAGCAGCTTGGGGAACTCCTACAATGAGCAGTTCTTC
CDR3aa: CASSLGNSYNEQFF
abundance: few
v_gene: TRBV5-1
len: 14
d_gene: NA
j_gene: TRBJ2-1

CDR3nt: TGCGCCAGCTCCCCAGTCGGGTCGGGGGACACTGAAGCTTTCTTT
CDR3aa: CASSPVGSGDTEAFF
abundance: NA
v_gene: TRBV5-1
len: 15
d_gene: NA
j_gene: TRBJ1-1

CDR3nt: TGTGCCAGCAGCAACATCGACAATGAGCAGTTCTTC
CDR3aa: CASSNIDNEQFF
abundance: NA
v_gene: TRBV3-1
len: 12
d_gene: NA
j_gene: TRBJ2-1

CDR3nt: TGCGCCAGCAGCACTACTAGCCCCTCCTACGAGCAGTACTTC
CDR3aa: CASSTTSPSYEQYF
abundance: NA
v_gene: TRBV5-1
len: 14
d_gene: NA
j_gene: TRBJ2-7

CDR3nt: TGTGCCAGCAGTTACTCGGGCGGGAGCTCCTACGAGCAGTACTTC
CDR3aa: CASSYSGGSSYEQYF
abundance: NA
v_gene: TRBV6-6
len: 15
d_gene: TRBD2
j_gene: TRBJ2-7